The clone carrying this T cell receptor beta chain was detected ten times or more. Antigen: not known. During its preparation, the TCRbeta library received unique molecular identifiers. MiXCR, run by TCRdb on the PCR reads, gives a single entry per CDR3 protein. The table has 250,000 or so distinct CDR3 sequences, approximately 8% seen once. The sample originates from a study of T-cell reconstitution after alpha-beta-depleted transplantation in children. Study-wide results and caveats: Two months or so post-transplant, alpha-beta T cells reportedly derived from several hundred expanded graft clones. After one year, T-cell counts and TCRbeta diversity mostly came from new T cells. Some patients' high day-60 TCRbeta diversity was traced to surviving recipient T cells and thymic progenitors.

The CDR3 is 14 residues long. Germline V gene sequence: CDR1 MDHEN, CDR2 SYDVKM. Trimming stripped 5 bases from V and 6 bases from J, with 11 bases between. This TCR derives from a male patient younger than 18 who had a stem cell transplant for acute lymphoblastic leukemia, so the T cells may come from the graft donor. The chain employs TRBV28 and TRBJ1-6; perhaps TRBD1 as D (6 bases). The sample in question was PBMCs, mostly from graft donor cells, obtained 180 days after TCRalphabeta/CD19-depleted stem cell transplant. The CDR3 DNA is TGTGCCAGCAGTCAAAGGACAGTTAATTCACCCCTCCACTTT. Amino acid sequence: CASSQRTVNSPLHF. The full variable domain, completed using reference TRBV28 and TRBJ1-6, is DVKVTQSSRYLVKRTGEKVFLECVQDMDHENMFWYRQDPGLGLRLIYFSYDVKMKEKGDIPEGYSVSREKKERFSLILESASTNQTSMYLCASSQRTVNSPLHFGNGTRLTVT.